The present entry profiles one T cell receptor (beta chain) with its context. The table came from immunoSEQ multiplex PCR; TCRdb's copy has only in-frame clones and leaves some out. The table records 130,000 or so clones, roughly 83% of them present only once. The sample belongs to a study of radiation and T cells in renal cell carcinoma. Turning to the study itself: Nephrectomy followed 15 Gy stereotactic body radiation by 4 weeks.

Time point: baseline pretreatment blood. Treatment meaning: 15 Gy SBRT to primary tumor, nephrectomy 4 weeks later. The patient's renal cell carcinoma had clear cell pathology. Germline loops: CDR1 DFQATT, CDR2 SNEGSKA (reference sequence). The CDR3 covers 11 residues. V was trimmed by 5 bases and J by 8 bases, leaving 12 bases between them. The chain has TRBV20-1 and TRBJ1-2, with D possibly being TRBD1 (5 bases). The material sequenced was blood, taken from a patient whose treatment included radiotherapy and nephrectomy. This clonotype was obtained from a woman between 50 and 59 years old with renal cell carcinoma. The CDR3 region is CSAPDTPGYTF. CDR3 nucleotides: TGCAGTGCTCCGGACACTCCAGGCTACACCTTC.